Shown below are 30 T cell receptor beta chains from a single sample sequenced in a study of identical twins. TCRdb processed the 5' RACE reads anew with MiXCR; each CDR3 protein has one entry. Of 300,000 to 400,000 distinct CDR3 sequences in the sample, approximately 13% are singletons; the top ten hold roughly 7.8%. This sample also belongs to another study, concerning yellow fever vaccine responses in identical twins.

The sequencing input was CD8+ T cells sorted from blood. These receptors were taken from a woman aged 18-30 years in good health.

A few counts support this clonotype. This sequence joins TRBV9 and TRBJ2-5, with D perhaps matching TRBD1 (6 bases). Per the germline V gene, CDR1 is SGDLS and CDR2 is YYNGEE. CDR3 length: 16 amino acids. V gave up 0 bases and J gave up 1 base, with 13 bases separating them. CDR3 loop: CASSVDPGDAQETQYF. CDR3 sequence (DNA): TGTGCCAGCAGCGTAGACCCAGGGGATGCCCAAGAGACCCAGTACTTC.

This clonotype was detected a few times. The J gene is TRBJ2-7, the V gene TRBV5-6; D gene ambiguous. Between the trimmed V and J ends, which lost 7 bases and 6 bases, there was a span of 17 bases. The CDR3 extends over 13 amino acids. CDR1 is SGHDT and CDR2 is YYEEEE in the germline V gene. CDR3 residues: CASGLGLYGEQYF. CDR3 nucleotides: TGTGCCAGCGGGCTCGGCCTTTACGGCGAGCAGTACTTC.

This clonotype was picked up many times. The gene calls are TRBV5-6 and TRBJ1-4; D might be TRBD1 (5 bases). The CDR3 is made up of 12 amino acids. V lost 4 bases, J lost 14 bases, and 15 bases lay in between. The germline gives CDR1 SGHDT, CDR2 YYEEEE. This chain's CDR3 is CASSEGQGGLFF. DNA of the CDR3: TGTGCCAGCAGCGAGGGGCAGGGAGGGCTGTTTTTT.

This clonotype has a handful of counts. This chain joins TRBV5-6 and TRBJ2-1; the D call may be TRBD1 or TRBD2 (5 bases each). V lost 3 bases to trimming and J lost 6 bases, with 19 bases between them. CDR1 and CDR2 from the germline V gene are SGHDT and YYEEEE. The CDR3 length is 16 residues. CDR3 coding DNA: TGTGCCAGCAGCTGGGGGTGGGACCTGGGGCCCAATGAGCAGTTCTTC. Protein sequence: CASSWGWDLGPNEQFF. The full variable domain, rest sourced from reference TRBV5-6 and TRBJ2-1, is DAGVTQSPTHLIKTRGQQVTLRCSPKSGHDTVSWYQQALGQGPQFIFQYYEEEERQRGNFPDRFSGHQFPNYSSELNVNALLLGDSALYLCASSWGWDLGPNEQFFGPGTRLTVL.

This clonotype was found many times. This chain uses TRBV27 with TRBJ2-2; no clear D. V gave up 2 bases and J gave up 7 bases, with 2 bases separating them. Germline assignment: CDR1 MNHEY and CDR2 SMNVEV (reference sequence). This CDR3 is built from 11 residues. In nucleotides, the CDR3 is TGTGCCAGCAGTTTAATCGGGGAGCTGTTTTTT. This codes for CASSLIGELFF.

This chain links TRBV9 with TRBJ2-2; D not resolved. CDR1 and CDR2 from the germline V gene are SGDLS and YYNGEE. Trimming took 0 bases from V and 1 from J, leaving 4 bases between them. The CDR3 totals 14 residues. The CDR3 sequence: CASSVGWNTGELFF. The CDR3 bases are TGTGCCAGCAGCGTAGGATGGAACACCGGGGAGCTGTTTTTT.

This chain links TRBV6-2 or TRBV6-3 with TRBJ2-1; 10 bases match TRBD1. V lost 8 bases, J lost 7 bases, and 11 bases stayed unmatched. This CDR3 has 15 amino acids. Per germline, CDR1 MNHEY and CDR2 SVGEGT. CDR3 coding DNA: TGTGCCAGCGAACGTATCGGGACAGGGGTGAATGAGCAGTTCTTC. Residues: CASERIGTGVNEQFF.

This clonotype was seen at least ten times. This chain uses TRBV4-1 with TRBJ1-6; no firm D call. The germline CDR1 and CDR2 sequences are MGHRA and YSYEKL. V shed 3 bases and J shed 7 bases, with 13 bases lying between them. CDR3 size: 15 residues. DNA for the CDR3: TGCGCCAGCAGCCACCCTAAGCTAGGGAATTCACCCCTCCACTTT. Translating gives CASSHPKLGNSPLHF.

J is TRBJ2-3 and V is TRBV12-3 or TRBV12-4, with D possibly TRBD2 on 5 matching bases. The CDR3 sequence is 16 residues long. Trimming shortened V by 3 bases and J by 0 bases, and 13 bases separated the two germline ends. The CDR3 DNA sequence: TGTGCCAGCAGTTTGGTGGCGACTATCAGCACAGATACGCAGTATTTT. Its protein is CASSLVATISTDTQYF.

The chain joins TRBV7-9 to TRBJ2-7; D uncertain. The germline V and J ends were trimmed by 0 bases and 5 bases, with 8 bases remaining between them. CDR3 length: 13 amino acids. Germline V gene data show CDR1 as SEHNR and CDR2 as FQNEAQ (reference sequence). The CDR3 here is CASSLAGRNEQYF. Written as DNA, the CDR3 is TGTGCCAGCAGCTTAGCGGGCAGAAACGAGCAGTACTTC.

This clonotype was seen only a few times. The rearrangement uses TRBV20-1 and TRBJ1-2, with D unresolved. V lost 6 bases and J lost 6, with 20 bases in between. Germline V gene data show CDR1 as DFQATT and CDR2 as SNEGSKA (reference sequence). The CDR3 is made up of 14 amino acids. CDR3 loop: CSAHGLTFVDGYTF. CDR3 DNA: TGCAGTGCCCACGGACTAACCTTTGTGGATGGCTACACCTTC.

This clonotype was seen at least ten times. The chain carries TRBV7-9 and TRBJ1-2; D unresolved. CDR3 length: 13 amino acids. Trimming shortened V by 4 bases and J by 5 bases, and 11 bases separated the two germline ends. CDR1 SEHNR and CDR2 FQNEAQ come from the germline V gene (reference sequence). Written as DNA, the CDR3 is TGTGCCAGCAGCTCCCTCCCCGGGTATGGCTACACCTTC. Translation gives CASSSLPGYGYTF.

The chain employs TRBV6-1 and TRBJ2-1; 13 positions match TRBD2. Looked up from germline, CDR1 is MNHNS and CDR2 is SASEGT. The J segment lost 9 bases and the V segment lost 5 bases, leaving 4 bases of the junction unmatched. This CDR3 is built from 14 residues. Here the CDR3 DNA reads TGTGCCAGCAGTCGACTAGCGGGGGGACCTGAGCAGTTCTTC. Translation: CASSRLAGGPEQFF.

This clonotype turned up a few times. The rearrangement links TRBV10-2 to TRBJ2-5, with 8 bases aligning to TRBD2. Germline CDR1 WSHSY, CDR2 SAAADI. This CDR3 contains 16 residues. V trimming: 3 bases; J trimming: 2 bases; junction bases outside the gene matches: 8. DNA of the CDR3: TGCGCCAGCAGTGAACCGGCTAGCGGGCAGCAAGAGACCCAGTACTTC. Its translation is CASSEPASGQQETQYF.

The chain recombines TRBV6-4 with TRBJ2-3; 9 nucleotides match TRBD2. CDR1 is MRHNA and CDR2 is SNTAGT in the germline V gene. The CDR3 extends over 15 amino acids. J was trimmed by 4 bases and V by 10 bases; bases with no gene match: 12. CDR3 region: CATQSEAGGSDTQYF. In nucleotides, the CDR3 is TGTGCCACCCAATCGGAAGCGGGGGGATCAGATACGCAGTATTTT.

The rearrangement joins TRBV18 to TRBJ2-1; 7 positions match TRBD2. Germline assignment: CDR1 KGHSH and CDR2 LQKENI. V dropped 3 bases and J dropped 4; count of bases not matched to a gene: 9. This CDR3 is built from 16 residues. CDR3 DNA sequence: TGTGCCAGCTCACCGGGAGGGGTCGGTCGGTACAATGAGCAGTTCTTC. This translates into CASSPGGVGRYNEQFF.

This clonotype was counted once. This chain links TRBV10-3 with TRBJ1-2; 7 bases agree with TRBD1. Per the germline V gene, CDR1 is ENHRY and CDR2 is SYGVKD. The trim removed 3 bases at V and 4 bases at J, leaving 8 bases unmatched. The CDR3 runs to 15 residues. In DNA form, the CDR3 reads TGTGCCATCAGTGATGGGGGGGACAGATCCTATGGCTACACCTTC. It translates to CAISDGGDRSYGYTF.

This clonotype was observed a few times. The chain recombines TRBV10-2 with TRBJ1-1; no clear D gene. The V and J ends lost 6 bases and 8 bases respectively, with 13 bases between them. The CDR3 covers 12 residues. The germline gives CDR1 WSHSY, CDR2 SAAADI. CDR3 sequence reads: CASRLVGAEAFF. For the CDR3, the DNA is TGCGCCAGCAGACTAGTGGGAGCCGAAGCTTTCTTT.

The V and J genes are TRBV7-9 and TRBJ2-3; D not resolved. The CDR3 covers 15 residues. The germline V and J ends were trimmed by 3 bases and 1 base, with 11 bases remaining between them. Per germline, CDR1 SEHNR and CDR2 FQNEAQ (reference sequence). The CDR3 nucleotides read TGTGCCAGCAGCTTGTGGGGAACTGGCACAGATACGCAGTATTTT. It translates to CASSLWGTGTDTQYF.

The rearrangement uses TRBV5-5 and TRBJ2-5, with a tentative D call TRBD1 (6 bases). Germline CDR1 reads SGHKS; CDR2 reads YYEKEE (reference sequence). The V and J ends lost 4 bases and 5 bases respectively, with 15 bases between them. CDR3 length: 14 amino acids. The CDR3 nucleotides read TGTGCCAGCAGCCCGGACAGTTGGTGGGAGACCCAGTACTTC. Protein: CASSPDSWWETQYF. Looking up the rest from reference TRBV5-5 and TRBJ2-5 gives the full variable domain: DAGVTQSPTHLIKTRGQQVTLRCSPISGHKSVSWYQQVLGQGPQFIFQYYEKEERGRGNFPDRFSARQFPNYSSELNVNALLLGDSALYLCASSPDSWWETQYFGPGTRLLVL.

The CDR3: CTTWASTDTQYF. CDR3 sequence (DNA): TGTACGACTTGGGCTAGCACAGATACGCAGTATTTT. The chain joins TRBV2 to TRBJ2-3, with D uncertain. CDR1 SNHLY and CDR2 FYNNEI come from the germline V gene. The CDR3 is 12 residues long.

V and J are TRBV20-1 and TRBJ2-3; D unclear. Deletions cut 5 bases from V and 0 bases from J, with 18 bases between. Looked up from germline, CDR1 is DFQATT and CDR2 is SNEGSKA (reference sequence). The CDR3 loop spans 16 amino acids. The CDR3 loop is CSAPGRATSSTDTQYF. CDR3 bases: TGCAGTGCTCCCGGTCGGGCTACTTCTAGCACAGATACGCAGTATTTT.

This clonotype has only a few counts. The chain combines TRBV28 with TRBJ2-1; TRBD2 agrees at 7 bases. V dropped 2 bases and J dropped 7; count of bases not matched to a gene: 5. Per germline, CDR1 MDHEN and CDR2 SYDVKM. The length of the CDR3 is 14 residues. The CDR3 reads CASSLDGGGNEQFF. CDR3 coding DNA: TGTGCCAGCAGTTTAGATGGGGGAGGGAATGAGCAGTTCTTC. The whole variable domain, filled in from reference TRBV28 and TRBJ2-1, reads DVKVTQSSRYLVKRTGEKVFLECVQDMDHENMFWYRQDPGLGLRLIYFSYDVKMKEKGDIPEGYSVSREKKERFSLILESASTNQTSMYLCASSLDGGGNEQFFGPGTRLTVL.

The rearrangement joins TRBV15 to TRBJ1-5; 8 bases match TRBD1. This CDR3 comprises 14 residues. The trim removed 5 bases at V and 3 bases at J, leaving 3 bases unmatched. Germline V gene lookup returns CDR1 LNHNV and CDR2 YYDKDF (reference sequence). CDR3 DNA sequence: TGTGCCACCAGCGGCAGGGGGCTCAATCAGCCCCAGCATTTT. Translating gives CATSGRGLNQPQHF.

This clonotype was picked up many times. The V and J genes are TRBV24-1 and TRBJ2-1; 7 bases are shared with TRBD2. CDR3 length equals 15 residues. CDR1 KGHDR and CDR2 SFDVKD come from the germline V gene. J gave up 3 bases and V 3 bases, and 4 bases lay outside the gene matches. The CDR3 region has the DNA TGTGCCACCAGTGATCTCGGACTAGACTACAATGAGCAGTTCTTC. It codes for CATSDLGLDYNEQFF.

V and J are TRBV6-5 and TRBJ2-3; no clear D gene. The germline V gene encodes CDR1 MNHEY and CDR2 SVGAGI. This CDR3 comprises 14 residues. V was cut by 0 bases and J by 0 bases, with 4 bases left in between. The CDR3 nucleotides read TGTGCCAGCAGTTACTCGATCAGCACAGATACGCAGTATTTT. Translating gives CASSYSISTDTQYF.

This chain's CDR3 is CASSLRESSYNEQFF. CDR3 nucleotides: TGCGCCAGCAGCTTACGCGAGAGCTCCTACAATGAGCAGTTCTTC. This sequence joins TRBV5-1 and TRBJ2-1; no reliable D call. This CDR3 region has 15 residues. Germline CDR1 SGHRS, CDR2 YFSETQ. V shed 2 bases and J shed 0 bases, with 9 bases lying between them.

The chain couples TRBV12-3 or TRBV12-4 to TRBJ2-2; TRBD1 is a possible D gene (5 bases). The V end was cut by 3 bases, the J end by 4 bases, with 9 bases between. This CDR3 region has 14 residues. The chain's CDR3 is CASSFRVVTGELFF. In DNA form, the CDR3 reads TGTGCCAGCAGTTTCAGGGTGGTCACCGGGGAGCTGTTTTTT.

The chain uses TRBV7-9 and TRBJ1-6; weak D call: TRBD1 (5 bases). Germline-derived CDR1 and CDR2 are SEHNR and FQNEAQ (reference sequence). The CDR3 extends over 15 amino acids. Trimming left V 3 bases short and J 11 bases short, with 17 bases between. CDR3: CASSFVVGAVAPLHF. The CDR3 DNA is TGTGCCAGCAGCTTCGTAGTAGGGGCAGTTGCACCCCTCCACTTT.

With respect to this clonotype: Sequence at one end of the junction differs from germline and may be a read error. The J gene is TRBJ2-1, the V gene TRBV20-1; maybe TRBD1 (5 bases). The CDR3 has 15 residues. The germline V gene encodes CDR1 DFQATT and CDR2 SNEGSKA (reference sequence). The CDR3 is CSARDRQYSCNEQFF. For the CDR3, the DNA is TGCAGTGCTAGAGACCGACAGTACTCCTGCAATGAGCAGTTCTTC.